These 32 T cell receptor beta chains originate from one sample sequenced in a study of CD8+CD57+ T cells in acquired aplastic anemia. Sequencing was done on patients that had shown CD8+CD57+ cell expansion by flow cytometry. CDR3 and TCR beta VDJ profiling relied on genomic DNA as the template. One entry per CDR3 protein, called by TCRdb with MiXCR from the reads. The table records roughly 200,000 distinct CDR3 sequences, around 63% of them present only once. Sequenced material: sorted CD4+, CD8+, or CD8+CD57+ T cells (not recorded which) from PBMCs. The receptors come from a human donor with aplastic anemia.

This clonotype occurred many times. This sequence joins TRBV7-9 and TRBJ2-7; TRBD1 agrees at 12 bases. The CDR3 consists of 19 residues. The germline gives CDR1 SEHNR, CDR2 FQNEAQ (reference sequence). The trim removed 8 bases at V and 0 bases at J, leaving 17 bases unmatched. CDR3 in amino acids: CASASNTGTGGSSSYEQYF. The DNA for the CDR3 is TGTGCCAGCGCCTCGAACACCGGGACAGGGGGCTCTAGCTCCTACGAGCAGTACTTC. The full variable domain, rest sourced from reference TRBV7-9 and TRBJ2-7, is DTGVSQNPRHKITKRGQNVTFRCDPISEHNRLYWYRQTLGQGPEFLTYFQNEAQLEKSRLLSDRFSAERPKGSFSTLEIQRTEQGDSAMYLCASASNTGTGGSSSYEQYFGPGTRLTVT.

V is TRBV20-1 and J is TRBJ2-7; TRBD1 aligns across 9 bases. Germline CDR1 DFQATT, CDR2 SNEGSKA (reference sequence). The length of the CDR3 is 15 residues. V lost 1 base, J lost 1 base, and 5 bases stayed unmatched. As DNA, the CDR3 is TGCAGTGCTAGAGGTGTGACAGGGGGGTCCTACGAGCAGTACTTC. It specifies CSARGVTGGSYEQYF.

V and J are TRBV12-3 or TRBV12-4 and TRBJ1-4, with 9 bases aligning to TRBD1. The CDR3 totals 14 residues. J was trimmed by 7 bases and V by 4 bases; bases with no gene match: 4. CDR3 sequence reads: CASSSTGGTEKLFF. In nucleotides, the CDR3 is TGTGCCAGCAGTTCGACAGGGGGGACTGAAAAACTGTTTTTT.

The chain recombines TRBV7-9 with TRBJ2-7; D may match TRBD1 or TRBD2 (7 bases each). Trimming cost V 1 base and J 5 bases, with 12 bases left between them. The germline CDR1 and CDR2 sequences are SEHNR and FQNEAQ (reference sequence). CDR3 length: 14 residues. CDR3 in amino acids: CASSLGQGGDEQYF. DNA for the CDR3: TGTGCCAGCAGCTTAGGGCAGGGGGGGGACGAGCAGTACTTC.

The chain has TRBV29-1 and TRBJ2-3; D gene unclear. CDR3 length equals 11 residues. Germline V gene data show CDR1 as SQVTM and CDR2 as ANQGSEA. Trimming pared 4 bases from V and 2 bases from J, leaving 4 bases between. The CDR3 sequence is CSVAITDTQYF. The CDR3 DNA is TGCAGCGTTGCTATCACAGATACGCAGTATTTT.

This clonotype was counted between two and nine times. The gene calls are TRBV20-1 and TRBJ2-3, with 7 bases lining up with TRBD2. V lost 2 bases, J lost 11 bases, and 10 bases stayed unmatched. CDR3 length: 13 amino acids. CDR1 is DFQATT and CDR2 is SNEGSKA in the germline V gene (reference sequence). CDR3 nucleotides: TGCAGTGCTAGACTAGCGGACTACAATGAGCAGTATTTT. This translates into CSARLADYNEQYF.

In the case of this clonotype: One end of the junction is discordant with germline, which a read error may explain. J is TRBJ2-1 and V is TRBV10-3, with 8 nucleotides matching TRBD1. The CDR3 loop spans 14 amino acids. CDR1 and CDR2 (germline): ENHRY, SYGVKD. CDR3 bases: TGTGCCAGCAGTTACAGGACAGGGTACAATGAGCAGTTCTTC. It translates to CASSYRTGYNEQFF.

This clonotype is a singleton in its sample. The CDR3 loop reads CATSRDPQGQGGYTF. The CDR3 region has the DNA TGTGCCACCAGCAGAGACCCACAGGGGCAGGGTGGCTACACCTTC. The chain combines TRBV15 with TRBJ1-2; 7 positions match TRBD1. Germline V lookup: CDR1 LNHNV, CDR2 YYDKDF (reference sequence). Unmatched junction bases numbered 8, after V lost 0 bases and J lost 7 bases. The CDR3 spans 15 residues.

This clonotype has at least ten counts. V usage is TRBV19 and J usage is TRBJ1-5; 11 bases line up with TRBD1. Germline V gives CDR1 LNHDA, CDR2 SQIVND (reference sequence). After removal of 3 bases from V and 6 bases from J, the junction contained 4 bases not matched to a gene. The CDR3 totals 15 residues. Written as DNA, the CDR3 is TGTGCCAGTAGTATTGGGACAGGGGGAGGTCAGCCCCAGCATTTT. As protein: CASSIGTGGGQPQHF.

The chain uses TRBV7-9 and TRBJ2-7; TRBD1 agrees at 8 bases. The CDR3 sequence is 15 residues long. The junction had 8 bases not matched to a gene; V was cut back by 5 bases and J by 2 bases. CDR1 and CDR2 (germline): SEHNR, FQNEAQ (reference sequence). The CDR3 region has the DNA TGTGCCAGCAGCGGCGGGACAGGTAACACCTACGAGCAGTACTTC. This translates into CASSGGTGNTYEQYF.

This sequence joins TRBV6-5 and TRBJ2-7, with TRBD2 identical over 9 bases. Germline trimming cut 6 bases from V and 3 bases from J; bases unmatched to any gene: 6. This CDR3 is built from 14 residues. Germline V gives CDR1 MNHEY, CDR2 SVGAGI. DNA of the CDR3: TGTGCCAGCAGGGAAAGGACTAGCGACTACGAGCAGTACTTC. Amino acid sequence: CASRERTSDYEQYF.

The chain couples TRBV25-1 to TRBJ2-1, with 11 bases that match TRBD2. This CDR3 has 15 residues. With 6 bases clipped from V and 4 bases from J, the junction kept 5 bases outside the gene matches. Germline CDR1 is MGHDK and CDR2 is SYGVNS. The DNA for the CDR3 is TGTGCCAGCAGCACGGGACTAGCGGTTTACAATGAGCAGTTCTTC. This gives the protein CASSTGLAVYNEQFF.

Only one count was recorded for this clonotype. The chain uses TRBV7-2 and TRBJ1-2, with 8 bases lining up with TRBD1. CDR1 is SGHTA, CDR2 FQGNSA, per germline. The CDR3 has 18 residues. Trimming at V came to 2 bases and at J to 0 bases, leaving 11 bases not matched to a gene. CDR3 bases: TGTGCCAGCAGCTTATGGGGGACAGGCGGGCGGGCTAACTATGGCTACACCTTC. This encodes CASSLWGTGGRANYGYTF.

The chain recombines TRBV29-1 with TRBJ2-7; 7 nucleotides agree with TRBD1. Losses at the gene ends were 5 bases for V and 0 bases for J; bases not matched to a gene: 4. CDR3 length: 13 amino acids. Germline assignment: CDR1 SQVTM and CDR2 ANQGSEA. Written as DNA, the CDR3 is TGCAGCGTTACAGGGGATAGCTCCTACGAGCAGTACTTC. This codes for CSVTGDSSYEQYF.

The chain employs TRBV19 and TRBJ2-2, with D perhaps TRBD1 (6 bases). Germline V gene lookup returns CDR1 LNHDA and CDR2 SQIVND (reference sequence). The CDR3 sequence is 12 residues long. With 3 bases removed from V and 11 bases from J, the gap between germline ends came to 10 bases. The CDR3 reads CASSILQGELFF. CDR3 sequence (DNA): TGTGCCAGTAGTATTTTACAGGGAGAGCTGTTTTTT.

The genes are TRBV29-1 and TRBJ2-2; 7 nucleotides align to TRBD1. J lost 1 base, V lost 4 bases, and 6 bases had no gene match. From germline, CDR1 is SQVTM and CDR2 ANQGSEA. This CDR3 is 15 amino acids long. The chain's CDR3 is CSVVTGPLNTGELFF. The CDR3 DNA is TGCAGCGTTGTGACAGGGCCTTTGAACACCGGGGAGCTGTTTTTT.

This chain uses TRBV20-1 with TRBJ2-5; 13 bases map to TRBD2. With 6 bases clipped from V and 5 bases from J, the junction kept 6 bases outside the gene matches. The CDR3 has 14 residues. Germline V CDR1 and CDR2: DFQATT, SNEGSKA (reference sequence). The CDR3 sequence: CSAEGTSGAETQYF. The CDR3 DNA reads TGCAGTGCGGAGGGGACTAGCGGGGCCGAGACCCAGTACTTC.

The J gene is TRBJ2-5, the V gene TRBV11-2; D gene uncertain. The V gene's germline CDR1 is SGHAT and CDR2 FQNNGV. The germline V and J ends were trimmed by 3 bases and 5 bases, with 13 bases remaining between them. CDR3 length: 14 residues. CDR3 DNA sequence: TGTGCCAGCAGCTTCGGATGGAGACTCGAGACCCAGTACTTC. It translates to CASSFGWRLETQYF. Supplemented by reference TRBV11-2 and TRBJ2-5, the full variable domain reads EAGVAQSPRYKIIEKRQSVAFWCNPISGHATLYWYQQILGQGPKLLIQFQNNGVVDDSQLPKDRFSAERLKGVDSTLKIQPAKLEDSAVYLCASSFGWRLETQYFGPGTRLLVL.

The chain has TRBV4-1 and TRBJ1-4, with unresolved D. The CDR3 sequence is 12 residues long. CDR1 MGHRA and CDR2 YSYEKL come from the germline V gene. V was shortened by 3 bases and J by 8 bases, with 7 bases between the two germline ends. CDR3 amino acids: CASSHLGEKLFF. In DNA form, the CDR3 reads TGCGCCAGCAGCCATTTGGGAGAAAAACTGTTTTTT.

The chain combines TRBV5-1 with TRBJ1-6; 8 bases are a match to TRBD1. The CDR3 spans 15 residues. Trimming cost V 4 bases and J 10 bases; bases outside gene matches: 10. The germline V gene encodes CDR1 SGHRS and CDR2 YFSETQ. The CDR3 sequence is CASSPGTGLLSPLHF. In DNA form, the CDR3 reads TGCGCCAGCAGCCCCGGGACAGGACTTCTGTCACCCCTCCACTTT.

This clonotype was detected once. At one end, the junction sequence differs from germline, possibly due to a read error. The rearrangement links TRBV24-1 to TRBJ1-2; no firm D call. Germline assignment: CDR1 KGHDR and CDR2 SFDVKD. This CDR3 is built from 11 residues. This chain's CDR3 is CATSDRDGYAF. In DNA form, the CDR3 reads TGTGCCACCAGTGACAGAGATGGCTACGCCTTC.

The rearrangement joins TRBV7-2 to TRBJ1-1; the match to TRBD1 covers 7 bases. Looked up from germline, CDR1 is SGHTA and CDR2 is FQGNSA. The CDR3 has 14 residues. The J segment lost 4 bases and the V segment lost 5 bases, leaving 7 bases of the junction unmatched. The DNA of the CDR3 is TGTGCCAGCAGCCCGATGACAGGGACCACTGAAGCTTTCTTT. Residues: CASSPMTGTTEAFF. Full variable domain (outside the CDR3, taken from reference TRBV7-2 and TRBJ1-1): GAGVSQSPSNKVTEKGKDVELRCDPISGHTALYWYRQSLGQGLEFLIYFQGNSAPDKSGLPSDRFSAERTGGSVSTLTIQRTQQEDSAVYLCASSPMTGTTEAFFGQGTRLTVV.

The J gene is TRBJ2-1, the V gene TRBV7-9; D possibly matches TRBD1 or TRBD2 (6 bases each). Germline CDR1 reads SEHNR; CDR2 reads FQNEAQ (reference sequence). V was shortened by 5 bases and J by 6 bases, with 20 bases between the two germline ends. The CDR3 runs to 16 residues. The CDR3 sequence: CASSVNGGHRVNEQFF. The CDR3 DNA reads as TGTGCCAGCAGCGTGAACGGGGGCCATAGGGTCAATGAGCAGTTCTTC.

The chain is built from TRBV7-9 and TRBJ1-6; D not resolved. Trimming left V 6 bases short and J 3 bases short, with 15 bases between. The CDR3 covers 16 residues. Germline CDR1 reads SEHNR; CDR2 reads FQNEAQ (reference sequence). The DNA for the CDR3 is TGTGCCAGCAGGGGAAGGAGAGGAGTCTATAATTCACCCCTCCACTTT. Encoded protein: CASRGRRGVYNSPLHF.

The J gene is TRBJ2-3, the V gene TRBV10-3; D remains ambiguous. Germline assignment: CDR1 ENHRY and CDR2 SYGVKD. The V end lost 11 bases, the J end lost 1 base, and 13 bases lay between the germline ends. CDR3 length equals 13 residues. In nucleotides, the CDR3 is TGTGCCTCCAGGCCGGCCGGCACAGATACGCAGTATTTT. It encodes CASRPAGTDTQYF.

This clonotype was seen repeatedly, ten times or more. The CDR3 DNA reads as TGCGCCAGCAGCCTCCCGGGGGGCAATCAGCCCCAGCATTTT. It yields the protein CASSLPGGNQPQHF. The chain uses TRBV4-1 and TRBJ1-5, with a weak D call TRBD1 (5 bases). The germline V and J ends were trimmed by 4 bases and 2 bases, with 9 bases remaining between them. CDR1 is MGHRA and CDR2 is YSYEKL in the germline V gene. This CDR3 has 14 amino acids.

This clonotype was seen ten or more times. The chain carries TRBV7-8 and TRBJ1-3; D not certain. The germline CDR1 and CDR2 sequences are SGHVS and FQNEAQ. The CDR3 is 16 residues long. The V end was cut by 3 bases, the J end by 2 bases, with 14 bases between. The CDR3: CASSFWEKSPGNTIYF. CDR3 sequence (DNA): TGTGCCAGCAGCTTTTGGGAAAAATCTCCTGGAAACACCATATATTTT.

This clonotype was detected only once. The J gene is TRBJ2-7, the V gene TRBV5-1, with D perhaps being TRBD1 or TRBD2 (5 bases each). CDR1 and CDR2 from the germline V gene are SGHRS and YFSETQ. Trimming stripped 4 bases from V and 5 bases from J, with 16 bases between. This CDR3 contains 14 residues. The CDR3 reads CASSPGAGFHEQYF. The CDR3 nucleotides are TGCGCCAGCAGCCCCGGGGCAGGGTTCCACGAGCAGTACTTC.

This clonotype was observed at least ten times. V usage is TRBV5-1 and J usage is TRBJ1-3, with no clear D. V gave up 0 bases and J gave up 0 bases, with 13 bases separating them. The CDR3 consists of 17 residues. CDR1 is SGHRS, CDR2 YFSETQ, per germline. DNA of the CDR3: TGCGCCAGCAGCTTGGCCCCCACAGAAATCTCTGGAAACACCATATATTTT. This sequence encodes CASSLAPTEISGNTIYF.

The chain joins TRBV15 to TRBJ2-7; D is unresolved. Germline CDR1 is LNHNV and CDR2 is YYDKDF (reference sequence). This CDR3 is built from 13 residues. The V gene lost 0 bases and the J gene lost 0 bases, with 3 bases spanning the gap. CDR3 in DNA: TGTGCCACCAGCAGAGAGGTCTCCTACGAGCAGTACTTC. Translated: CATSREVSYEQYF.

The rearrangement joins TRBV9 to TRBJ2-7; D perhaps matches TRBD1 (6 bases). The ends were cut back, 2 bases at V and 2 bases at J, with 8 bases in the middle. This CDR3 contains 13 residues. Germline V lookup: CDR1 SGDLS, CDR2 YYNGEE. The CDR3 coding sequence is TGTGCCAGCAGCGTGGCAGGGGCCTACGAGCAGTACTTC. This gives the protein CASSVAGAYEQYF.

The chain uses TRBV19 and TRBJ2-2, with D tentatively TRBD1 or TRBD2 (5 bases each). Looked up from germline, CDR1 is LNHDA and CDR2 is SQIVND (reference sequence). V gave up 3 bases and J gave up 2 bases, with 13 bases separating them. There are 16 residues in the CDR3. CDR3 residues: CASSISGPGNTGELFF. Written as DNA, the CDR3 is TGTGCCAGTAGTATTTCGGGACCGGGAAACACCGGGGAGCTGTTTTTT.